Included here is one T cell receptor (beta chain) sequence, with context. What it recognizes is unknown. The record originates from a study of T cell responses to AZD1222 COVID-19 vaccine. Broader study findings: Rises in breadth and depth of Spike-specific TCRs came after two AZD1222 doses. Spike-wide coverage was observed for vaccine-associated CD4 TCRs, with dominant responses at 160-218 and 743-854. After the peak T cell response, and only then, were repertoires sampled.

Generated by immunoSEQ multiplex PCR, the TCRdb table keeps only in-frame clones and is missing some. This sample carries just over 65,000 clones, roughly 90% of them seen once, and the ten largest clones take 15% to 20%. This clonotype was sampled from an adult in good health. Source: peripheral blood, taken on day 0 of AZD1222 vaccination.

CDR3 coding DNA: TGCGCCAGCAGCCCAGGAACCCTCGGACAGGGGAATTCACCCCTCCACTTT. Its protein is CASSPGTLGQGNSPLHF. The J gene is TRBJ1-6, the V gene TRBV5-1, with TRBD1 matching over 9 bases. Germline assignment: CDR1 SGHRS and CDR2 YFSETQ. V dropped 4 bases and J dropped 7; count of bases not matched to a gene: 12. CDR3 length equals 17 residues.